This TCR beta chain derives from a study of neurological immune-mediated disorders. Concerning this clonotype: Its antigen remains unidentified.

The CDR3 covers 15 residues. Germline loops: CDR1 GTSNPN, CDR2 SVGIG (reference sequence). V lost 5 bases and J lost 4; bases outside the gene matches: 9. Time point meaning: longitudinal time-point 2. Unsorted libraries were prepared from 2 million PBMCs held at -80 C. The cDNA was generated through 5'RACE incorporating 10-nucleotide random UMIs. In TCRdb, the 5' RACE reads were re-called with MiXCR into one record per CDR3 protein. The sample records about 33,000 distinct CDR3 sequences, more than 10% being singletons. The study, taken as a whole, reports: Levels of TCR clonal expansion peaked in HTLV-1-associated myelopathy and reached their lowest in multiple sclerosis, under those of healthy controls.

The TCR was taken from a middle-aged woman in good health. The material sequenced was PBMCs. The chain is built from TRBV30 and TRBJ2-2; 8 bases align to TRBD2. This CDR3 reads CAWDGGAGATGELFF. The CDR3 DNA follows: TGTGCCTGGGACGGGGGAGCGGGGGCCACCGGGGAGCTGTTTTTT.